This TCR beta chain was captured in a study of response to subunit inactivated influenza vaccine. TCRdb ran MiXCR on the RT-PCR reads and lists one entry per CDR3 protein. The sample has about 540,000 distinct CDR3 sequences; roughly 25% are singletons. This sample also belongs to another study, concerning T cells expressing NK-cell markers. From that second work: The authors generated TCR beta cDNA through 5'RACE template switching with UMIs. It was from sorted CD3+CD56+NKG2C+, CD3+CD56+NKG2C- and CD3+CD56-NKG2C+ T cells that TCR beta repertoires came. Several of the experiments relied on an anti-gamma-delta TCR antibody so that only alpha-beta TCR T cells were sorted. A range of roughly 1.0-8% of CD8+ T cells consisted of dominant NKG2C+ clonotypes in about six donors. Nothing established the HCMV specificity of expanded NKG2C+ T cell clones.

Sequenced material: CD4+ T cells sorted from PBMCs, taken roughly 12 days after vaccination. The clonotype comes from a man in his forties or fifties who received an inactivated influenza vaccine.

The CDR3 loop is CASRSTGFSYNEQFF. The CDR3 bases are TGTGCCAGCAGATCTACAGGGTTCTCCTACAATGAGCAGTTCTTC. The chain has TRBV6-1 and TRBJ2-1; D is perhaps TRBD1 (6 bases). The CDR3 loop spans 15 amino acids. The V end was cut by 6 bases, the J end by 0 bases, with 12 bases between. The germline CDR1 and CDR2 sequences are MNHNS and SASEGT.